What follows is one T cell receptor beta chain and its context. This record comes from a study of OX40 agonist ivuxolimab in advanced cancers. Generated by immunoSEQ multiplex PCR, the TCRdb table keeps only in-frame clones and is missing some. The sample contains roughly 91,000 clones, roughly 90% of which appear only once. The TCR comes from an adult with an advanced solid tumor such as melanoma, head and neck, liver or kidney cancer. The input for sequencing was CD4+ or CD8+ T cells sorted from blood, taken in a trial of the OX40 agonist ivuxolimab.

Written as DNA, the CDR3 is TGTGCCAGCAGCTCCCCAGGGAGGGTAGGCTATGGCTACACCTTC. This gives the protein CASSSPGRVGYGYTF. The V call is TRBV7-2, the J call TRBJ1-2, with D perhaps TRBD1 (5 bases). Germline-derived CDR1 and CDR2 are SGHTA and FQGNSA. This CDR3 contains 15 residues. V was shortened by 4 bases and J by 4 bases, with 16 bases between the two germline ends.